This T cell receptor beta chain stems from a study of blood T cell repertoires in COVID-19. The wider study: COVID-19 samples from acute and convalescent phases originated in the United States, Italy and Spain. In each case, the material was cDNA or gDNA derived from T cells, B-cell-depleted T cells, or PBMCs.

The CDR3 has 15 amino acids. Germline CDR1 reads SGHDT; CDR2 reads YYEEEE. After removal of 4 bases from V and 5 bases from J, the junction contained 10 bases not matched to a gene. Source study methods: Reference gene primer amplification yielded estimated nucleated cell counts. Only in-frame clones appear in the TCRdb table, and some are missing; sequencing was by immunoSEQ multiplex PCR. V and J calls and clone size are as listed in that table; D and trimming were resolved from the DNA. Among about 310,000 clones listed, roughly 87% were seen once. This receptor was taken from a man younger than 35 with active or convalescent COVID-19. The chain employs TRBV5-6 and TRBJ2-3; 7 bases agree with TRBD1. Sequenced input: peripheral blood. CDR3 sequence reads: CASSEEVGGLDTQYF. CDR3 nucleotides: TGTGCCAGCAGCGAGGAGGTAGGGGGCCTAGATACGCAGTATTTT.